This T cell receptor beta chain originates from a study of CD8+CD57+ T cells in acquired aplastic anemia. Study details: The DNA of sorted CD4+ and CD8+ cells averaged roughly 3.2 ug.

Genomic DNA constituted the template upon which TCR beta VDJ and CDR3 profiling was performed. MiXCR, run by TCRdb on the reads, gives a single entry per CDR3 protein. This table has about half a million distinct CDR3 sequences, about a third appearing once. In patients chosen for sequencing, flow cytometry had shown CD8+CD57+ cell expansion. The V end was cut by 0 bases, the J end by 3 bases, with 6 bases between. The CDR3 consists of 15 residues. The germline V gene has CDR1 LNHNV and CDR2 YYDKDF (reference sequence). The V call is TRBV15, the J call TRBJ2-6; D is unclear. Sequencing was carried out using sorted CD4+, CD8+, or CD8+CD57+ T cells (not recorded which) from PBMCs. This receptor was obtained from a human donor with aplastic anemia. CDR3 amino acids: CATSRDNCGANVLTF. Written as DNA, the CDR3 is TGTGCCACCAGCAGAGATAATTGTGGGGCCAACGTCCTGACTTTC.